Listed here are 15 T cell receptor beta chains from one sample, sequenced in a study of early T cells in non-severe SARS-CoV-2 infection. One entry per CDR3 protein, called by TCRdb with MiXCR from the 5' RACE reads. The data show 27,000 or so distinct CDR3 sequences, over 6.5% seen once. Input material: whole blood. The receptor set was obtained from an adult who was a healthcare worker with PCR-confirmed SARS-CoV-2 infection or an uninfected control (not recorded which).

This clonotype was detected a few times. A much larger clone differs by one base, so this may be a read error. This chain links TRBV28 with TRBJ2-1; the match to TRBD2 covers 8 bases. The CDR3 sequence is 15 residues long. CDR1 and CDR2 (germline): MDHEN, SYDVKM. Here the CDR3 DNA reads TGTGCCAGCAGCTACCGGACGCTAGCGGGTAATGAGCGGTTCTTC. Translation: CASSYRTLAGNERFF.

This clonotype has ten or more counts. The CDR3: CASSFGAGVGETQYF. The CDR3, as DNA: TGTGCCAGCAGTTTTGGAGCGGGAGTGGGAGAGACCCAGTACTTC. The rearrangement joins TRBV12-3 or TRBV12-4 to TRBJ2-5; 8 bases are shared with TRBD2. This CDR3 has 15 amino acids. V shed 3 bases and J 4 bases; nucleotides not matched to a gene: 7.

This clonotype showed up many times. The chain employs TRBV24-1 and TRBJ2-1; 7 bases are shared with TRBD2. Per germline, CDR1 KGHDR and CDR2 SFDVKD. This CDR3 is built from 16 residues. V dropped 0 bases and J dropped 2; count of bases not matched to a gene: 3. The DNA of the CDR3 is TGTGCCACCAGTGATTTGGGCGGGAGCGCCTACAATGAGCAGTTCTTC. This sequence encodes CATSDLGGSAYNEQFF.

The rearrangement uses TRBV6-5 and TRBJ2-7, with D unresolved. The CDR3 is 12 residues long. Germline loops: CDR1 MNHEY, CDR2 SVGAGI. V was trimmed by 6 bases and J by 4 bases, leaving 10 bases between them. The CDR3 region is CASSPGPYEQYF. CDR3 DNA: TGTGCCAGCAGCCCCGGCCCTTACGAGCAGTACTTC.

This clonotype showed up many times. The V call is TRBV7-8, the J call TRBJ2-7, with D hard to call. This CDR3 region has 14 residues. Germline-derived CDR1 and CDR2 are SGHVS and FQNEAQ. The V end was cut by 0 bases, the J end by 0 bases, with 6 bases between. The CDR3 is CASSLASSSYEQYF. The CDR3 DNA is TGTGCCAGCAGCTTAGCGTCGAGCTCCTACGAGCAGTACTTC.

This clonotype was counted ten times or more. The J gene is TRBJ1-1, the V gene TRBV18; 9 bases agree with TRBD1. Germline loops: CDR1 KGHSH, CDR2 LQKENI. The length of the CDR3 is 14 residues. Trimming removed 3 bases from V and 3 bases from J; junction bases left unmatched: 2. CDR3 protein: CASSPRTGDTEAFF. Here the CDR3 DNA reads TGTGCCAGCTCACCTAGGACAGGGGACACTGAAGCTTTCTTT.

The gene calls are TRBV28 and TRBJ1-6, with a possible D match to TRBD1 (5 bases). The CDR3 spans 14 residues. The ends were cut back, 8 bases at V and 9 bases at J, with 17 bases in the middle. Germline V lookup: CDR1 MDHEN, CDR2 SYDVKM. The CDR3 DNA is TGTGCCAGCTGCGACTCCCAGGGCAGTTCACCCCTCCACTTT. It specifies CASCDSQGSSPLHF.

The CDR3 region is CASSLAGRAQETQYF. The CDR3, as DNA: TGTGCCAGCAGCTTGGCGGGCCGCGCTCAAGAGACCCAGTACTTC. The gene calls are TRBV5-4 and TRBJ2-5, with D unresolved. Deletions cut 0 bases from V and 2 bases from J, with 11 bases between. Germline CDR1 reads SGHNT; CDR2 reads YYREEE (reference sequence). CDR3 size: 15 residues.

There are many counts of this clonotype. The CDR3 sequence: CATSDFGDHGYTF. DNA for the CDR3: TGTGCCACCAGTGATTTCGGGGACCATGGCTACACCTTC. V usage is TRBV24-1 and J usage is TRBJ1-2; the D gene is possibly TRBD1 (5 bases). There are 13 residues in the CDR3. Trimming left V 1 base short and J 6 bases short, with 8 bases between. From germline, CDR1 is KGHDR and CDR2 SFDVKD.

There are many counts of this clonotype. The chain links TRBV2 to TRBJ2-7, with TRBD1 as a possible D gene (6 bases). Germline V CDR1 and CDR2: SNHLY, FYNNEI. The CDR3 contains 13 residues. Trimming shortened V by 3 bases and J by 1 base, and 7 bases separated the two germline ends. CDR3 in amino acids: CASSEQGSYEQYF. CDR3 coding DNA: TGTGCCAGCAGTGAGCAGGGGTCCTACGAGCAGTACTTC.

This clonotype was observed a few times. This rearrangement joins TRBV3-1 to TRBJ2-7; D is unclear. V was pared by 5 bases and J by 4 bases, with 9 bases between. The CDR3 is 12 amino acids. Per the germline V gene, CDR1 is LGHDT and CDR2 is YNNKEL (reference sequence). The CDR3 DNA follows: TGTGCCAGCAGCACCCGGAAATACGAGCAGTACTTC. Translated: CASSTRKYEQYF.

This clonotype was counted ten times or more. The V gene is TRBV3-1, the J gene TRBJ2-3; 9 bases line up with TRBD2. The V gene's germline CDR1 is LGHDT and CDR2 YNNKEL (reference sequence). Trimming at V came to 3 bases and at J to 2 bases, leaving 3 bases not matched to a gene. This CDR3 is 15 amino acids long. The CDR3 here is CASSQLAGLTDTQYF. The DNA of the CDR3 is TGTGCCAGCAGCCAGCTAGCGGGACTCACAGATACGCAGTATTTT.

This clonotype was counted ten times or more. V usage is TRBV28 and J usage is TRBJ1-1; 7 bases match TRBD1. The germline gives CDR1 MDHEN, CDR2 SYDVKM. This CDR3 is built from 16 residues. V shed 6 bases and J 0 bases; nucleotides not matched to a gene: 10. The CDR3 region is CASRGDREAVNTEAFF. The CDR3 DNA sequence: TGTGCCAGCAGAGGCGACAGGGAAGCGGTGAACACTGAAGCTTTCTTT.

The rearrangement uses TRBV7-2 and TRBJ1-1, with 7 nucleotides matching TRBD1. The V and J ends lost 5 bases and 7 bases, in that order; junction bases with no gene match: 7. This CDR3 is 13 amino acids long. Germline V gene sequence: CDR1 SGHTA, CDR2 FQGNSA. CDR3 sequence reads: CASSLTTGFEAFF. The CDR3, as DNA: TGTGCCAGCAGCCTTACGACAGGGTTTGAAGCTTTCTTT.

This clonotype was recorded many times. The chain has TRBV18 and TRBJ2-7; 9 nucleotides agree with TRBD1. Germline V gene data show CDR1 as KGHSH and CDR2 as LQKENI. V was pared by 4 bases and J by 3 bases, with 7 bases of the junction left unmatched. CDR3 length: 15 residues. This CDR3 reads CASSRPGQGFYEQYF. The CDR3 DNA reads as TGTGCCAGCTCACGGCCGGGACAGGGATTCTACGAGCAGTACTTC.